The clone carrying this T cell receptor (beta chain) turned up a few times. Its antigen is not identified. The data originate from a study of T-cell memory formation after mild COVID-19. Study findings and constraints: The main location of contracting CD4+ clones was CM and EM, and that of contracting CD8+ clones was EMRA. For second-wave clones that peaked at day 37, SARS-CoV-2 specificity went unverified. That cross-reactive memory joined was suggested by some responding clones appearing in pre-infection memory.

MiXCR was run by TCRdb on the 5' RACE reads, yielding one entry per CDR3 protein. The table shows under 550,000 distinct CDR3 sequences, with roughly 18% occurring only once. Specimen: PBMCs or a T cell subset sorted from them (not recorded which). This receptor was obtained from an adult woman who had mild COVID-19 (a few samples of this study predate the infection). Cell type and time point are not known.

CDR3 in amino acids: CATSATITSGGDNEQFF. The DNA for the CDR3 is TGTGCCACCAGCGCTACTATAACTAGCGGGGGGGACAATGAGCAGTTCTTC. The chain carries TRBV15 and TRBJ2-1; 13 bases fit TRBD2. Germline assignment: CDR1 LNHNV and CDR2 YYDKDF (reference sequence). Trimming cost V 5 bases and J 5 bases; bases outside gene matches: 9. The CDR3 consists of 17 residues.